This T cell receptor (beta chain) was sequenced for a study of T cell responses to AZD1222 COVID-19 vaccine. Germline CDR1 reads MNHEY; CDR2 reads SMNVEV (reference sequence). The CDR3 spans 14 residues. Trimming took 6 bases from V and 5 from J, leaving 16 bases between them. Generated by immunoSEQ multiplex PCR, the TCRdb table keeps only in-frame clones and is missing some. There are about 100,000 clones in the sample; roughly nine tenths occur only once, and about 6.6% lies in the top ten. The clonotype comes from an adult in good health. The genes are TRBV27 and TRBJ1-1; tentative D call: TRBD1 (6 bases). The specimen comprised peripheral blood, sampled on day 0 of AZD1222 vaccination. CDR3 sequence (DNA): TGTGCCAGCAGGAGGGGGGCGTGGGGAACTGAAGCTTTCTTT. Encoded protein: CASRRGAWGTEAFF.